This TCR beta chain emerged from a study of blood T cell repertoires in COVID-19. Study-level background: COVID-19 samples, acute and convalescent, were from the United States, Italy and Spain. Sources were T cells, B-cell-depleted T cells, or PBMCs; the material itself was cDNA or gDNA.

Authors' data handling: Amplification from reference gene primers served as the basis for estimated nucleated cell counts. The method was immunoSEQ multiplex PCR; TCRdb's version includes in-frame clones alone and lacks a portion of them. V and J calls and clone size come straight from that table; D and trimming were deduced from the DNA. Of more than 200,000 clones listed, around 86% are singletons. This receptor was obtained from a man older than 75 with acute or convalescent COVID-19. The sequenced sample consisted of peripheral blood.

CDR3 bases: TGTGCCAGCACCAAAAGGAGCTCTGGGGCCAACGTCCTGACTTTC. Its translation is CASTKRSSGANVLTF. The rearrangement uses TRBV14 and TRBJ2-6, with D hard to call. Germline V gene sequence: CDR1 SGHDN, CDR2 FVKESK. CDR3 length: 15 amino acids. V was clipped by 7 bases and J by 0 bases, with 10 bases between them.